These 21 T cell receptor beta chains came from one sample sequenced in a study of blood T cell repertoires in COVID-19. TCRdb keeps only in-frame clones here, not all; method: immunoSEQ multiplex PCR. The data contain some 120,000 clones, roughly 79% of them singletons. Sample: peripheral blood. The receptor set was obtained from a man between 65 and 80 years old with active or convalescent COVID-19.

The DNA of the CDR3 is TGTGCCAGCTCACCGACAGGGGGCACAGATACGCAGTATTTT. Its translation: CASSPTGGTDTQYF. The V gene is TRBV18, the J gene TRBJ2-3; 8 nucleotides match TRBD1. V was pared by 3 bases and J by 1 base, with 0 bases of the junction left unmatched. The germline V gene has CDR1 KGHSH and CDR2 LQKENI. CDR3 length equals 14 residues.

The chain uses TRBV30 and TRBJ2-2; tentatively, D is TRBD1 (5 bases). Germline assignment: CDR1 GTSNPN and CDR2 SVGIG (reference sequence). V was cut by 3 bases and J by 4 bases, with 12 bases left in between. The CDR3 covers 14 residues. Here the CDR3 reads CAWRARVFTGELFF. CDR3 DNA: TGTGCCTGGAGGGCCAGGGTGTTCACCGGGGAGCTGTTTTTT. Filled out from reference TRBV30 and TRBJ2-2, the complete variable domain reads SQTIHQWPATLVQPVGSPLSLECTVEGTSNPNLYWYRQAAGRGLQLLFYSVGIGQISSEVPQNLSASRPQDRQFILSSKKLLLSDSGFYLCAWRARVFTGELFFGEGSRLTVL.

The rearrangement uses TRBV6-5 and TRBJ1-2; D gene uncertain. V was pared by 6 bases and J by 8 bases, with 16 bases between. This CDR3 has 13 amino acids. In germline, CDR1 is MNHEY, CDR2 SVGAGI. The CDR3 DNA sequence: TGTGCCAGCAGCCCGCCTAGCCGCGACGGCTACACCTTC. Translated, it gives CASSPPSRDGYTF.

The chain links TRBV18 to TRBJ2-2, with D possibly being TRBD1 (5 bases). Deletions cut 4 bases from V and 5 bases from J, with 17 bases between. This CDR3 comprises 16 residues. Germline loops: CDR1 KGHSH, CDR2 LQKENI. CDR3 in amino acids: CASSRWQGFGTGELFF. The CDR3 DNA is TGTGCCAGCTCACGGTGGCAGGGTTTTGGAACCGGGGAGCTGTTTTTT.

The chain recombines TRBV25-1 with TRBJ2-3; TRBD2 matches at 8 bases. J lost 0 bases, V lost 2 bases, and 10 bases had no gene match. The CDR3 is 18 amino acids. CDR1 and CDR2 (germline): MGHDK, SYGVNS. CDR3 sequence reads: CASSEGGSGSASTDTQYF. CDR3 in DNA: TGTGCCAGCAGTGAAGGCGGCAGCGGGAGTGCTAGCACAGATACGCAGTATTTT. The variable domain in full, with the rest retrieved from reference TRBV25-1 and TRBJ2-3, is EADIYQTPRYLVIGTGKKITLECSQTMGHDKMYWYQQDPGMELHLIHYSYGVNSTEKGDLSSESTVSRIRTEHFPLTLESARPSHTSQYLCASSEGGSGSASTDTQYFGPGTRLTVL.

J is TRBJ2-5 and V is TRBV18; 7 nucleotides line up with TRBD2. This CDR3 spans 14 amino acids. After removal of 3 bases from V and 9 bases from J, the junction contained 10 bases not matched to a gene. Germline-derived CDR1 and CDR2 are KGHSH and LQKENI. The CDR3 DNA sequence: TGTGCCAGCTCACCGGTTGCGGGAGAAACCCCCCAGTACTTC. Encoded protein: CASSPVAGETPQYF.

This chain connects TRBV10-2 to TRBJ1-5; 8 nucleotides match TRBD1. This CDR3 region has 14 residues. With 6 bases clipped from V and 2 bases from J, the junction kept 3 bases outside the gene matches. The germline gives CDR1 WSHSY, CDR2 SAAADI. The CDR3 spells CASSDRGRNQPQHF. Written as DNA, the CDR3 is TGCGCCAGCAGCGACAGGGGACGCAATCAGCCCCAGCATTTT.

J is TRBJ2-5 and V is TRBV19, with 8 nucleotides matching TRBD2. This CDR3 comprises 14 residues. V was pared by 5 bases and J by 2 bases, with 4 bases of the junction left unmatched. Germline V gene lookup returns CDR1 LNHDA and CDR2 SQIVND (reference sequence). The CDR3 here is CASSPSGRQETQYF. As DNA, the CDR3 is TGTGCCAGTAGTCCGAGCGGGAGACAAGAGACCCAGTACTTC.

The rearrangement joins TRBV6-1 to TRBJ1-3; no reliable D call. From germline, CDR1 is MNHNS and CDR2 SASEGT. Trimming shortened V by 2 bases and J by 4 bases, and 9 bases separated the two germline ends. This CDR3 is 14 amino acids long. CDR3 sequence reads: CASSEPPGGNTIYF. The CDR3 coding sequence is TGTGCCAGCAGTGAACCCCCAGGAGGAAACACCATATATTTT.

This chain joins TRBV28 and TRBJ2-7; 10 bases agree with TRBD2. The CDR3 runs to 15 residues. V dropped 1 base and J dropped 4; count of bases not matched to a gene: 4. Germline V CDR1 and CDR2: MDHEN, SYDVKM. This CDR3 is CASSLSLAGDYEQYF. CDR3 nucleotides: TGTGCCAGCAGTTTATCGCTAGCGGGAGATTACGAGCAGTACTTC.

This clone has more than one count but fewer than ten. The rearrangement joins TRBV2 to TRBJ1-2, with D hard to call. The CDR3 has 16 amino acids. Germline loops: CDR1 SNHLY, CDR2 FYNNEI. The V gene lost 0 bases and the J gene lost 2 bases, with 13 bases spanning the gap. The CDR3 spells CASSEALRVPNYGYTF. The CDR3 DNA is TGTGCCAGCAGTGAAGCGCTTCGCGTGCCAAACTATGGCTACACCTTC.

The V and J genes are TRBV30 and TRBJ1-3; D gene uncertain. The CDR3 runs 13 residues. From germline, CDR1 is GTSNPN and CDR2 SVGIG (reference sequence). Between the trimmed V and J ends, which lost 2 bases and 0 bases, there was a span of 5 bases. The CDR3 is CAWSRDSGNTIYF. In DNA form, the CDR3 reads TGTGCCTGGAGTCGGGACTCTGGAAACACCATATATTTT.

The rearrangement joins TRBV7-3 to TRBJ2-1, with D unclear. The V gene's germline CDR1 is SGHTA and CDR2 FQGTGA. Trimming removed 4 bases from V and 8 bases from J, with 18 bases in between. This CDR3 is built from 15 residues. DNA of the CDR3: TGTGCCAGCAGCTCCTACCTGGCAGGCATCGATGAGCAGTTCTTC. Its protein is CASSSYLAGIDEQFF. Full variable domain (missing parts from reference TRBV7-3 and TRBJ2-1): GAGVSQTPSNKVTEKGKYVELRCDPISGHTALYWYRQSLGQGPEFLIYFQGTGAADDSGLPNDRFFAVRPEGSVSTLKIQRTERGDSAVYLCASSSYLAGIDEQFFGPGTRLTVL.

The chain carries TRBV24-1 and TRBJ2-2; 11 nucleotides align to TRBD1. This CDR3 contains 18 residues. V trimming: 2 bases; J trimming: 4 bases; junction bases outside the gene matches: 8. CDR1 is KGHDR, CDR2 SFDVKD, per germline. CDR3 sequence (DNA): TGTGCCACCAGTGATTATAAAGGACAGGGGGCGCCCACCGGGGAGCTGTTTTTT. It yields the protein CATSDYKGQGAPTGELFF.

The chain has TRBV9 and TRBJ1-2; tentative D call: TRBD1 (6 bases). V dropped 3 bases and J dropped 4 bases, with 13 bases sitting between them. The V gene's germline CDR1 is SGDLS and CDR2 YYNGEE. The CDR3 extends over 14 amino acids. This CDR3 is CASSDRTGRYGYTF. The CDR3 DNA sequence: TGTGCCAGCAGCGACAGAACAGGGCGCTATGGCTACACCTTC.

The gene calls are TRBV6-2 or TRBV6-3 and TRBJ2-1, with TRBD1 matching over 12 bases. The CDR3 totals 15 residues. Losses at the gene ends were 4 bases for V and 11 bases for J; bases not matched to a gene: 9. CDR1 is MNHEY and CDR2 is SVGEGT in the germline V gene. The CDR3 region has the DNA TGTGCCAGCAGTTTCACCGGGACAGGGGGCGGTAAGCAGTTCTTC. Protein sequence: CASSFTGTGGGKQFF.

The CDR3 DNA sequence: TGTGCCACCAGTCGGACTAGCGGGACCGGGGAGCTGTTTTTT. It codes for CATSRTSGTGELFF. The rearrangement links TRBV24-1 to TRBJ2-2; TRBD2 matches 11 bases. The CDR3 extends over 14 amino acids. With V trimmed by 6 bases and J by 5 bases, 1 base remained unmatched. CDR1 and CDR2 from the germline V gene are KGHDR and SFDVKD.

The CDR3 DNA follows: TGTGCCAGCACTAGGTTGGATACGCAGTATTTT. It translates to CASTRLDTQYF. The chain recombines TRBV5-6 with TRBJ2-3, with D unresolved. The CDR3 totals 11 residues. The V gene lost 6 bases and the J gene lost 6 bases, with 8 bases spanning the gap. Germline V gives CDR1 SGHDT, CDR2 YYEEEE. Full variable domain (outside the CDR3, taken from reference TRBV5-6 and TRBJ2-3): DAGVTQSPTHLIKTRGQQVTLRCSPKSGHDTVSWYQQALGQGPQFIFQYYEEEERQRGNFPDRFSGHQFPNYSSELNVNALLLGDSALYLCASTRLDTQYFGPGTRLTVL.

This clone was detected once. Written as DNA, the CDR3 is TGTGCCAGCAGTTTAGGTGGGGGGGCGTATGGCTACACCTTC. Its protein product is CASSLGGGAYGYTF. The chain uses TRBV28 and TRBJ1-2; D may be TRBD1 (6 bases). The CDR3 consists of 14 residues. CDR1 MDHEN and CDR2 SYDVKM come from the germline V gene. V gave up 2 bases and J gave up 5 bases, with 12 bases separating them.

This rearrangement joins TRBV24-1 to TRBJ1-1; a possible D gene is TRBD1 (5 bases). This CDR3 is 14 amino acids long. Germline V gene data show CDR1 as KGHDR and CDR2 as SFDVKD. V was cut by 7 bases and J by 1 base, with 12 bases left in between. The CDR3 DNA reads TGTGCCACCAGGGGGGGAGGTCCGAACACTGAAGCTTTCTTT. It yields the protein CATRGGGPNTEAFF.

The genes are TRBV28 and TRBJ2-3; D is unclear. This CDR3 comprises 14 residues. V shed 4 bases and J shed 5 bases, with 13 bases lying between them. Germline V gene lookup returns CDR1 MDHEN and CDR2 SYDVKM. The CDR3 nucleotides are TGTGCCAGCAGTTCCCTACGGGTGGGAGATACGCAGTATTTT. Translation gives CASSSLRVGDTQYF. Using reference TRBV28 and TRBJ2-3 for the parts outside the CDR3, the full variable domain is DVKVTQSSRYLVKRTGEKVFLECVQDMDHENMFWYRQDPGLGLRLIYFSYDVKMKEKGDIPEGYSVSREKKERFSLILESASTNQTSMYLCASSSLRVGDTQYFGPGTRLTVL.